Following are 2 T cell receptor beta chains from one sample sequenced in a study of T cell clonality in common variable immunodeficiency. TCRdb's table, derived via immunoSEQ multiplex PCR, lists solely in-frame clones and lacks some. This repertoire lists about 52,000 clones without singletons; approximately 2% sits in the top ten. Material for sequencing was peripheral blood mononuclear cells. These receptors were taken from a person aged 18-70 years in good health.

This clone was detected ten times or more. The read terminates 3 residues before the CDR3 end, so the remaining end is supplied by the germline J gene. This sequence joins TRBV6-1 and TRBJ1-1, with D perhaps TRBD1 (5 bases). Germline CDR1 is MNHNS and CDR2 is SASEGT. The CDR3 is 15 residues long. The V end lost 4 bases, the J end lost 1 base, and 13 bases lay between the germline ends. The DNA read from the CDR3 is TGTGCCAGCAGTGTCTCGGCTGGGGCGAACACTGAA. It translates to CASSVSAGANTE. In full, the CDR3 is CASSVSAGANTEAFF.

A word on this clone: The read halts 3 residues ahead of the CDR3 end, with the missing end drawn from the germline J gene. The chain employs TRBV19 and TRBJ1-4, with D possibly TRBD1 on 6 matching bases. Germline values: CDR1 LNHDA, CDR2 SQIVND (reference sequence). CDR3 length: 17 amino acids. The V end lost 3 bases, the J end lost 4 bases, and 18 bases lay between the germline ends. CDR3: CASSIRQGTRSNEKLFF. The CDR3 bases that were read are TGTGCCAGTAGTATCCGTCAGGGGACAAGGAGTAATGAAAAA.